The clone carrying this TCR beta chain was detected only once. The sample is drawn from a study of OX40 agonist ivuxolimab in advanced cancers. Study information: Patients in dose escalation had liver, melanoma, kidney or head and neck cancers. Males comprised around 78% of the group, whose mean age was 60 years (range 23 to 79).

This CDR3 has 15 amino acids. From germline, CDR1 is KGHSH and CDR2 LQKENI. V was cut by 3 bases and J by 2 bases, with 10 bases left in between. The repertoire was sequenced with immunoSEQ multiplex PCR; TCRdb's copy has only in-frame clones and lacks some. The repertoire holds 70,000 to 95,000 clones, with approximately 82% as singletons. This clonotype was sampled from an adult with an advanced solid tumor such as melanoma, head and neck, liver or kidney cancer. The sequencing used CD4+ or CD8+ T cells sorted from blood, collected in a trial of the OX40 agonist ivuxolimab. This chain uses TRBV18 with TRBJ1-4; tentatively, D is TRBD1 (5 bases). CDR3 sequence: CASSPEQVTNEKLFF. CDR3 nucleotide sequence: TGTGCCAGCTCACCGGAACAGGTCACTAATGAAAAACTGTTTTTT.